The clone carrying this T cell receptor (beta chain) came up many times. Its antigen is not identified. The data were taken from a study of early T cells in non-severe SARS-CoV-2 infection. Whole-study context: From unsorted whole blood, bulk RNA was sequenced, and the chains remained unpaired.

The TCR library protocol was used to attach unique molecular identifiers. These identifiers were attached to individual cDNA molecules. A single record per CDR3 protein comes from TCRdb applying MiXCR to the 5' RACE reads. Of tens of thousands of distinct CDR3 sequences listed, 9.5% to 15% are singletons. Germline CDR1 is MGHRA and CDR2 is YSYEKL. Trimming left V 1 base short and J 6 bases short, with 4 bases between. The CDR3 runs to 12 residues. Notes on the study in general: Lookups in VDJdb leaned toward anti-spike CD8 responses and missed private and CD4 specificities.

Sequencing used whole blood, obtained at baseline. This chain links TRBV4-1 with TRBJ1-5; D is unclear. The TCR was taken from an adult who was a healthcare worker with PCR-confirmed SARS-CoV-2 infection or an uninfected control (not recorded which). The CDR3 is CASSQVGQPQHF. The DNA for the CDR3 is TGCGCCAGCAGCCAAGTCGGTCAGCCCCAGCATTTT.